There are a few counts of the clone carrying this T cell receptor (beta chain). What it binds is unknown. The data stem from a study of T cells in Graves' hyperthyroidism and ophthalmopathy. Patients with uncontrolled infections, other autoimmune diseases, pregnancy or lactation were excluded. Whole-study findings and limits: From stable hyperthyroidism, ophthalmopathy was set apart by a 13 V-J model. For ophthalmopathy, model prediction preceded onset by a median around 7 months.

The V gene's germline CDR1 is SGHTA and CDR2 FQGTGA. Trimming removed 4 bases at V and 5 bases at J, with 12 bases between. The CDR3 has 13 amino acids. Amplification of TCR beta CDR3 regions was performed using RNA transcripts as template. In the first-round RT-PCR of the TCR CDR3, the HTBI primer set was used. TCRdb independently ran MiXCR on the multiplex PCR reads; one entry per CDR3 protein. The sample includes fewer than 450,000 distinct CDR3 sequences, roughly 20% of them seen just once. The V gene is TRBV7-3, the J gene TRBJ2-7; the D gene is possibly TRBD1 (6 bases). The sequenced material came from blood. This receptor was identified in a man between 18 and 35 years old with Graves' ophthalmopathy. CDR3 sequence (DNA): TGTGCCAGCAGCTCCACCTACAGGGACGAGCAGTACTTC. This gives the protein CASSSTYRDEQYF.